One sample yielded the 13 T cell receptor beta chains listed below, sequenced in a study of cytomegalovirus exposure and HLA in healthy donors. The PCR employed 60 Vbeta primers together with 13 Jbeta primers. TCRdb's copy holds only in-frame clones and misses some; the assay was immunoSEQ multiplex PCR. Found here are tens of thousands of clones, 65% to 70% of them singletons; the top ten hold 5.5% to 8%. The sequencing sample was made of PBMCs. The source of these receptors is a woman in her forties or fifties in good health and CMV-seropositive.

This sequence joins TRBV9 and TRBJ1-4, with 7 bases that match TRBD1. CDR1 is SGDLS, CDR2 YYNGEE, per germline. This CDR3 is 14 amino acids long. V gave up 2 bases and J gave up 7 bases; unmatched junction bases: 5. Written as DNA, the CDR3 is TGTGCCAGCAGCGTCGGGACAGATCTTGAAAAACTGTTTTTT. It codes for CASSVGTDLEKLFF.

The chain has TRBV27 and TRBJ1-1; a possible D gene is TRBD1 (5 bases). V lost 3 bases and J lost 1, with 9 bases in between. Looked up from germline, CDR1 is MNHEY and CDR2 is SMNVEV (reference sequence). This CDR3 has 14 amino acids. Here the CDR3 DNA reads TGTGCCAGCAGTTTGGGTCAGGGGAACACTGAAGCTTTCTTT. Its protein is CASSLGQGNTEAFF.

The sample holds a few counts of this clone. The chain links TRBV5-6 to TRBJ1-1, with 10 bases that match TRBD1. CDR1 SGHDT and CDR2 YYEEEE come from the germline V gene. The CDR3 sequence is 13 residues long. Trimming at V came to 3 bases and at J to 11 bases, leaving 7 bases not matched to a gene. This chain's CDR3 is CASSSVGTGEAFF. DNA for the CDR3: TGTGCCAGCAGCTCAGTAGGGACAGGGGAGGCTTTCTTT. Combining the CDR3 with reference TRBV5-6 and TRBJ1-1 gives the whole variable domain DAGVTQSPTHLIKTRGQQVTLRCSPKSGHDTVSWYQQALGQGPQFIFQYYEEEERQRGNFPDRFSGHQFPNYSSELNVNALLLGDSALYLCASSSVGTGEAFFGQGTRLTVV.

This clone was detected only a few times. The chain recombines TRBV4-1 with TRBJ1-5; 8 bases fit TRBD1. The junction had 2 bases not matched to a gene; V was cut back by 3 bases and J by 1 base. The CDR3 runs 15 residues. CDR1 is MGHRA, CDR2 YSYEKL, per germline. The CDR3 is CASSQTGASNQPQHF. In nucleotides, the CDR3 is TGCGCCAGCAGCCAGACAGGGGCGAGCAATCAGCCCCAGCATTTT.

This chain's CDR3 is CASSPRGYNEQFF. In nucleotides, the CDR3 is TGTGCCAGCTCACCAAGAGGGTACAATGAGCAGTTCTTC. V gene TRBV18 combines with J gene TRBJ2-1, with a possible D match to TRBD2 (5 bases). Between the trimmed V and J ends, which lost 2 bases and 4 bases, there was a span of 6 bases. This CDR3 has 13 residues. Per germline, CDR1 KGHSH and CDR2 LQKENI.

This rearrangement joins TRBV4-1 to TRBJ2-5; TRBD2 aligns across 11 bases. V shed 6 bases, J shed 4 bases, and the junction held 10 bases outside the gene matches. This CDR3 comprises 16 residues. Germline V gene sequence: CDR1 MGHRA, CDR2 YSYEKL. In nucleotides, the CDR3 is TGCGCCAGCAGATCTCGCGGGACTAGCGGTTCAGAGACCCAGTACTTC. This gives the protein CASRSRGTSGSETQYF.

The rearrangement links TRBV7-6 to TRBJ2-1; possible D gene TRBD1, 6 bases. There are 15 residues in the CDR3. Germline loops: CDR1 SGHVS, CDR2 FNYEAQ. Trimming left V 2 bases short and J 7 bases short, with 15 bases between. The CDR3 protein is CASSLRARGGNEQFF. The CDR3 nucleotides read TGTGCCAGCAGCTTAAGAGCCAGGGGTGGAAATGAGCAGTTCTTC. Variable domain in full (rest from reference TRBV7-6 and TRBJ2-1): GAGVSQSPRYKVTKRGQDVALRCDPISGHVSLYWYRQALGQGPEFLTYFNYEAQQDKSGLPNDRFSAERPEGSISTLTIQRTEQRDSAMYRCASSLRARGGNEQFFGPGTRLTVL.

This chain joins TRBV19 and TRBJ1-6; D gene ambiguous. Trimming took off 1 base at V and 6 bases at J, with 16 bases between the two ends. The CDR3 is 17 amino acids. CDR1 and CDR2 from the germline V gene are LNHDA and SQIVND (reference sequence). The CDR3 region is CASSIVTYLGGNSPLHF. Here the CDR3 DNA reads TGTGCCAGTAGTATAGTGACCTACCTAGGCGGTAATTCACCCCTCCACTTT.

The chain carries TRBV7-9 and TRBJ1-1, with D possibly TRBD1 on 5 matching bases. V was clipped by 2 bases and J by 6 bases, with 7 bases between them. Looked up from germline, CDR1 is SEHNR and CDR2 is FQNEAQ (reference sequence). The CDR3 is made up of 12 amino acids. The CDR3 here is CASSLQGAEAFF. The CDR3 DNA sequence: TGTGCCAGCAGCTTACAGGGTGCTGAAGCTTTCTTT.

This clone was observed a handful of times. V gene TRBV19 combines with J gene TRBJ1-1; unclear D gene. Germline V lookup: CDR1 LNHDA, CDR2 SQIVND (reference sequence). The CDR3 loop spans 13 amino acids. With 1 base removed from V and 3 bases from J, the gap between germline ends came to 6 bases. The CDR3 coding sequence is TGTGCCAGTAGTATAGCTCGGGACACTGAAGCTTTCTTT. Translated, it gives CASSIARDTEAFF.

This chain links TRBV7-2 with TRBJ1-4, with TRBD1 as a possible D gene (5 bases). Germline V lookup: CDR1 SGHTA, CDR2 FQGNSA. The V end was cut by 1 base, the J end by 2 bases, with 11 bases between. The CDR3 loop spans 16 amino acids. The CDR3 spells CASSLVGGVTNEKLFF. The CDR3, as DNA: TGTGCCAGCAGCTTAGTGGGAGGGGTGACTAATGAAAAACTGTTTTTT.

This clone was found once. The J gene is TRBJ2-7, the V gene TRBV6-5; weak D call: TRBD1 (6 bases). The CDR3 has 13 amino acids. Deletions cut 5 bases from V and 7 bases from J, with 15 bases between. Germline V gene lookup returns CDR1 MNHEY and CDR2 SVGAGI. The CDR3 region has the DNA TGTGCCAGCAGTCCTACAGGGTCGGTTGAGCAGTACGTC. Protein product: CASSPTGSVEQYV.

J is TRBJ1-6 and V is TRBV27; a possible D gene is TRBD1 (6 bases). Germline CDR1 is MNHEY and CDR2 is SMNVEV (reference sequence). The CDR3 sequence is 16 residues long. Between the trimmed V and J ends, which lost 5 bases and 6 bases, there was a span of 17 bases. The CDR3 DNA follows: TGTGCCAGCAGTCACCCCTCACTCAGGGGTAATTCACCCCTCCACTTT. Protein sequence: CASSHPSLRGNSPLHF.